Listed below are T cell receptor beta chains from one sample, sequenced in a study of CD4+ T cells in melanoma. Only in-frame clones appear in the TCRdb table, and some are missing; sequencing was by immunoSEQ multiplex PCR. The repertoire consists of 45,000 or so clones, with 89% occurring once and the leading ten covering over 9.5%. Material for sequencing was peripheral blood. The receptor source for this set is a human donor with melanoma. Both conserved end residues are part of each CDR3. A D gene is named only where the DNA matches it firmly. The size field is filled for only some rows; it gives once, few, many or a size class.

CASSTGGSGNTIYF	TGTGCCAGCAGCACAGGGGGCTCTGGAAACACCATATATTTT	TRBD1	TRBV6-1	.	TRBJ1-3
CASSVNRGEQFF	TGTGCCAGCAGTGTAAACAGGGGCGAGCAGTTCTTC	TRBD1	TRBV6-1	.	TRBJ2-1
CSVDRDGEQYF	TGCAGCGTTGACAGGGATGGCGAGCAGTACTTC	.	TRBV29-1	few	TRBJ2-7
CASSRVEGPGYTF	TGTGCCAGCAGCCGAGTGGAGGGGCCGGGCTACACCTTC	.	TRBV5-6	.	TRBJ1-2
CASRTGGGYNEQFF	TGTGCCAGCAGGACGGGGGGTGGGTACAATGAGCAGTTCTTC	TRBD2	TRBV6-1	.	TRBJ2-1
CASSLGLAYNEQFF	TGTGCCAGTAGCCTGGGACTAGCCTACAATGAGCAGTTCTTC	TRBD2	TRBV19	.	TRBJ2-1
CAISESGRGSNQPQHF	TGTGCCATCAGTGAGTCGGGCAGGGGAAGCAATCAGCCCCAGCATTTT	.	TRBV10-3	.	TRBJ1-5
CASRSTDTQYF	TGTGCCAGCCGATCCACAGATACGCAGTATTTT	.	TRBV27	.	TRBJ2-3
CATSRTQGRNTEAFF	TGTGCCACCAGCAGAACCCAGGGTAGGAACACTGAAGCTTTCTTT	.	TRBV15	.	TRBJ1-1
CASSQVTGGLQETQYF	TGTGCCAGCAGCCAAGTTACAGGGGGTTTACAAGAGACCCAGTACTTC	TRBD1	TRBV14	.	TRBJ2-5
CASSLNGAYEQYF	TGTGCCAGCAGCTTGAACGGGGCCTACGAGCAGTACTTC	.	TRBV7-2	.	TRBJ2-7
CASSWGGMGAYEQYF	TGTGCCAGCAGCTGGGGAGGGATGGGAGCCTACGAGCAGTACTTC	TRBD2	TRBV7-3	.	TRBJ2-7
CAISESIYRAEYTEAFF	TGTGCCATCAGTGAGTCGATCTACAGGGCAGAGTACACTGAAGCTTTCTTT	.	TRBV10-3	.	TRBJ1-1
CASSYGGKSTDTQYF	TGTGCCAGCAGTTACGGGGGGAAGAGCACAGATACGCAGTATTTT	.	TRBV6-6	.	TRBJ2-3
CASTAGDLNTEAFF	TGTGCCAGCACCGCAGGGGACCTGAACACTGAAGCTTTCTTT	.	TRBV9	.	TRBJ1-1
CASRVWDRGGRDTEAFF	TGTGCCAGCAGAGTATGGGACAGGGGAGGTCGGGACACTGAAGCTTTCTTT	TRBD1	TRBV11-2	once	TRBJ1-1
CASRLGQVNQPQHF	TGTGCCAGTAGATTAGGACAGGTGAATCAGCCCCAGCATTTT	TRBD1	TRBV19	.	TRBJ1-5
CASSEARGGRVEGYTF	TGTGCCAGCAGTGAAGCGAGGGGTGGCAGGGTGGAAGGCTACACCTTC	.	TRBV2	.	TRBJ1-2
CASSETGNNEQFF	TGTGCCAGCAGTGAAACAGGGAACAATGAGCAGTTCTTC	.	TRBV2	.	TRBJ2-1
CASSPGTGGGDTQYF	TGTGCCAGCAGCCCCGGGACAGGGGGCGGAGATACGCAGTATTTT	TRBD1	TRBV7-3	.	TRBJ2-3
CASRNPTGANTEAFF	TGTGCCAGCAGAAACCCGACAGGTGCGAACACTGAAGCTTTCTTT	.	TRBV6-4	.	TRBJ1-1
CASSLGGRWSTEAFF	TGTGCCAGCAGCTTAGGGGGCAGATGGTCCACTGAAGCTTTCTTT	.	TRBV7-9	.	TRBJ1-1
CACQEESTGNNSPLHF	TGTGCCTGCCAAGAAGAATCGACCGGGAATAATTCACCCCTCCACTTT	.	TRBV7-8	few	TRBJ1-6
CASSRGSGGNRRTF	TGTGCCAGCAGCCGGGGTTCAGGGGGCAATCGGCGGACCTTC	TRBD1	TRBV9	.	TRBJ1-2
CASSLSSEAFF	TGTGCCAGCAGCTTGTCTTCAGAAGCTTTCTTT	.	TRBV5-5	.	TRBJ1-1
CASSSLAGGPDETQYF	TGTGCCAGCAGCTCACTAGCGGGGGGGCCGGACGAGACCCAGTACTTC	TRBD2	TRBV5-4	.	TRBJ2-5
CASSDRAVQGGTQYF	TGTGCCAGCAGTGACCGGGCAGTCCAGGGGGGTACGCAGTATTTT	.	TRBV6-6	.	TRBJ2-3
CASSRRDRATDTQYF	TGTGCCAGTAGCCGCCGGGACAGGGCTACAGATACGCAGTATTTT	TRBD1	TRBV19	.	TRBJ2-3
CASSWRGSSTDTQYF	TGTGCCAGCAGTTGGAGGGGCTCTAGCACAGATACGCAGTATTTT	.	TRBV6-1	.	TRBJ2-3
CASRPTGTENQPQHF	TGTGCCAGCAGGCCCACCGGGACAGAGAATCAGCCCCAGCATTTT	TRBD1	TRBV28	.	TRBJ1-5
CATFRTSGTDTQYF	TGTGCCACCTTCCGGACTAGCGGCACAGATACGCAGTATTTT	TRBD2	TRBV5-5	.	TRBJ2-3
CASSQDPSGFYEQYF	TGCGCCAGCAGCCAAGACCCTAGCGGGTTTTACGAGCAGTACTTC	TRBD2	TRBV4-1	.	TRBJ2-7
CASSSGTIVSEQYF	TGTGCCAGCAGTTCCGGGACAATTGTTTCCGAGCAGTACTTC	.	TRBV9	few	TRBJ2-7
CASSSFYEQYF	TGTGCCAGCAGCTCATTCTACGAGCAGTACTTC	.	TRBV7-9	.	TRBJ2-7
CASSSGVRGSNQPQHF	TGTGCCAGCAGTTCCGGGGTCAGGGGGAGCAATCAGCCCCAGCATTTT	TRBD1	TRBV28	.	TRBJ1-5
CASSLGQGPDTQYF	TGTGCCAGCAGCTTAGGGCAGGGTCCGGATACGCAGTATTTT	.	TRBV7-2	.	TRBJ2-3
CASSPLPVPSGDYKQFF	TGTGCCAGCAGCCCCCTACCCGTCCCTAGCGGGGACTATAAGCAGTTCTTC	TRBD2	TRBV14	.	TRBJ2-1
CSVEARERGGYGYTF	TGCAGCGTTGAAGCCAGGGAGAGAGGGGGCTATGGCTACACCTTC	.	TRBV29-1	.	TRBJ1-2
CASSQDPLGPTEAFF	TGCGCCAGCAGCCAGGATCCTCTGGGGCCCACTGAAGCTTTCTTT	.	TRBV4-1	.	TRBJ1-1
CASGLVLGGVNQPQHF	TGTGCTAGTGGTTTGGTACTGGGAGGCGTCAATCAGCCCCAGCATTTT	.	TRBV12-5	.	TRBJ1-5
CASSRNYEQYF	TGTGCCAGCAGCCGAAACTACGAGCAGTACTTC	.	TRBV13	.	TRBJ2-7
CASSGGQGIYEQYF	TGTGCCAGCAGTGGGGGACAGGGTATCTACGAGCAGTACTTC	TRBD1	TRBV6-1	once	TRBJ2-7
CASSRYGTGPNTQYF	TGTGCCAGCAGTCGCTACGGGACAGGACCTAATACGCAGTATTTT	TRBD1	TRBV25-1	.	TRBJ2-3
CASSLETGEEYILSYNEQFF	TGCGCCAGCAGCTTGGAGACAGGAGAAGAGTATATCCTCTCCTACAATGAGCAGTTCTTC	.	TRBV5-1	.	TRBJ2-1
CAISESDRGGGYTF	TGTGCCATCAGTGAGTCGGACAGGGGAGGAGGCTACACCTTC	TRBD1	TRBV10-3	.	TRBJ1-2
CASSSRFRSEDTGELFF	TGTGCCAGCAGCTCAAGATTCCGGTCCGAGGACACCGGGGAGCTGTTTTTT	.	TRBV7-8	.	TRBJ2-2
CAWSGGLGEETQYF	TGTGCCTGGAGTGGAGGGCTTGGGGAGGAGACCCAGTACTTC	.	TRBV30	.	TRBJ2-5
CASSLDRLVGQPQHF	TGTGCCAGCAGCTTAGACAGGTTGGTCGGTCAGCCCCAGCATTTT	.	TRBV11-2	once	TRBJ1-5